This is a list of T cell receptor beta chains from one sample in a study of blood T cell repertoires in COVID-19. TCRdb's copy holds only in-frame clones and misses some; the assay was immunoSEQ multiplex PCR. The table shows about 240,000 clones, with 86% occurring only once. The sample taken for sequencing was peripheral blood. The source of these receptors is a man older than 75 with acute or convalescent COVID-19. CDR3s include the opening cysteine and the closing phenylalanine or tryptophan. D genes are given only for firm matches. Rows may omit the clone size; those that give it use once, few, many or a size class.

d_gene	abundance	v_gene	j_gene	CDR3aa	CDR3nt
TRBD1	-	TRBV5-6	TRBJ2-5	CASSAPTGSMETQYF	TGTGCCAGCAGCGCACCGACAGGGTCTATGGAGACCCAGTACTTC
-	once	TRBV4-2	TRBJ1-2	CASSQDTSDYGYTF	TGTGCCAGCAGCCAAGATACATCAGACTATGGCTACACCTTC
TRBD1	-	TRBV6-5	TRBJ1-4	CATCTTGTNEKLFF	TGTGCCACCTGTACGACAGGGACTAATGAAAAACTGTTTTTT
-	-	TRBV6-5	TRBJ1-1	CASSRRSQGEAFF	TGTGCCAGCAGTAGAAGGTCGCAGGGTGAAGCTTTCTTT
TRBD1	-	TRBV2	TRBJ1-6	CASSGTGAKSPLHF	TGTGCCAGCTCCGGGACAGGTGCCAAATCACCCCTCCACTTT
TRBD1	once	TRBV6-6	TRBJ1-1	CASTSTGTLNTEAFF	TGTGCCAGCACCTCGACAGGGACCTTGAACACTGAAGCTTTCTTT
TRBD1	-	TRBV3-1/TRBV3-2	TRBJ2-1	CASSPYRGNEQFF	TGTGCCAGCAGCCCTTACAGGGGCAATGAGCAGTTCTTC
TRBD1	-	TRBV7-2	TRBJ1-2	CASRSRTGTGEGYTF	TGTGCCAGCAGATCCAGGACCGGGACAGGGGAAGGCTACACCTTC
-	-	TRBV27	TRBJ2-1	CASSTSGTLYNEQFF	TGTGCCAGCAGTACCTCCGGGACACTATACAATGAGCAGTTCTTC
TRBD1	-	TRBV28	TRBJ1-1	CASSLGRGYTEAFF	TGTGCCAGCAGTTTGGGCAGGGGGTACACTGAAGCTTTCTTT
-	once	TRBV6-5	TRBJ2-7	CASSYSGRSSYEQYF	TGTGCCAGCAGTTACTCAGGCCGGAGCTCCTACGAGCAGTACTTC
-	-	TRBV28	TRBJ1-1	CATNRGGAEAFF	TGTGCCACCAACCGAGGGGGGGCTGAAGCTTTCTTT
-	-	TRBV18	TRBJ1-5	CASSPGGGNQPQHF	TGTGCCAGCTCACCGGGGGGGGGCAATCAGCCCCAGCATTTT